The clone carrying this TCR beta chain was counted only a few times. The junction shows a germline mismatch at one end, possibly a read error. This CDR3 is built from 15 residues. The germline CDR1 and CDR2 sequences are GTSNPN and SVGIG (reference sequence). The data were taken from a study of blood T cell repertoires in COVID-19. Authors' methods: Reference gene primers were amplified, and this amplification served to estimate nucleated cell counts. Sequencing was performed with immunoSEQ multiplex PCR; in TCRdb, only in-frame clones are kept and a portion is missing. V and J calls and clone size are as listed in that table; D and trimming were resolved from the DNA. Among roughly 80,000 clones, around 77% were seen once, and the ten largest hold 9.5% to 10%.

The chain is built from TRBV30 and TRBJ2-7, with D perhaps matching TRBD1 (5 bases). The clonotype was recovered from a human donor in a cohort sampled during active COVID-19. Sequencing input: peripheral blood. CDR3 sequence reads: CAWSKVGVLSSEQYF. The CDR3, as DNA: TGTGCCTGGAGTAAGGTAGGGGTCCTGTCCTCCGAGCAGTACTTC.